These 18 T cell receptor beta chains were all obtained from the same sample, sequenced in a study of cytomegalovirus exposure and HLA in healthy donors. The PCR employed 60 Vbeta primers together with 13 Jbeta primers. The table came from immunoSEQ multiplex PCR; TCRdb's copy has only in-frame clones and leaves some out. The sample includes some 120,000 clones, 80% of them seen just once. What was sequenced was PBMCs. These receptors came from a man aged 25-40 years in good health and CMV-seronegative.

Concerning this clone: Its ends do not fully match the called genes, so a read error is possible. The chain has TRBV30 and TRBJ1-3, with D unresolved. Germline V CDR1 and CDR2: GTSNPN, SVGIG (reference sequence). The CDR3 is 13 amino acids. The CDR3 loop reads CARSLNSGNTIYF. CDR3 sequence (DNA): TGTGCCCGGAGTCTTAACTCTGGAAACACCATATATTTT.

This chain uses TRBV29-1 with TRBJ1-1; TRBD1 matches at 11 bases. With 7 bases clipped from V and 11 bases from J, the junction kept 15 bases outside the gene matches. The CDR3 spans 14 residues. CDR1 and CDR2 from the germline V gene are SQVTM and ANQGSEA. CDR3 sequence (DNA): TGCAGCGCTTTACAATCCGGGACAGGGGGTTTGGCTTTCTTT. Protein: CSALQSGTGGLAFF.

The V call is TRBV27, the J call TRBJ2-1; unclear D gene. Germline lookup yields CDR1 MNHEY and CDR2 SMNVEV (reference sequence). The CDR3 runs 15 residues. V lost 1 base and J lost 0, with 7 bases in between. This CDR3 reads CASSLWQASYNEQFF. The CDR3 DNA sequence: TGTGCCAGCAGTTTATGGCAGGCCTCCTACAATGAGCAGTTCTTC.

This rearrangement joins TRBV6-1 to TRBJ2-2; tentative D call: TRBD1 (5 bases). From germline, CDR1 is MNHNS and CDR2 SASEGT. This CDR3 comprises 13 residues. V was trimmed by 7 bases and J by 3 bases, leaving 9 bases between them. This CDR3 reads CASIPGYTGELFF. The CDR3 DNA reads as TGTGCCAGCATACCAGGGTACACCGGGGAGCTGTTTTTT.

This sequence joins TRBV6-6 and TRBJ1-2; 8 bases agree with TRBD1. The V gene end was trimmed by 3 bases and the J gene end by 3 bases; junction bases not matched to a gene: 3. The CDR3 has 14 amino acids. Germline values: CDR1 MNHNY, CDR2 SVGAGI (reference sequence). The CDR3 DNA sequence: TGTGCCAGCAGTTATCTGGACAGGGACTATGGCTACACCTTC. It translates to CASSYLDRDYGYTF.

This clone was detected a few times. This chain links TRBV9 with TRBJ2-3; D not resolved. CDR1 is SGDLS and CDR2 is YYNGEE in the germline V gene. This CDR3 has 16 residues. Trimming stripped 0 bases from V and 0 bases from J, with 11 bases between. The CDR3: CASSVDGLASTDTQYF. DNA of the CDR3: TGTGCCAGCAGCGTAGACGGGTTAGCTAGCACAGATACGCAGTATTTT. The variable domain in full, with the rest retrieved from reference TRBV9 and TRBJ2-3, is DSGVTQTPKHLITATGQRVTLRCSPRSGDLSVYWYQQSLDQGLQFLIQYYNGEERAKGNILERFSAQQFPDLHSELNLSSLELGDSALYFCASSVDGLASTDTQYFGPGTRLTVL.

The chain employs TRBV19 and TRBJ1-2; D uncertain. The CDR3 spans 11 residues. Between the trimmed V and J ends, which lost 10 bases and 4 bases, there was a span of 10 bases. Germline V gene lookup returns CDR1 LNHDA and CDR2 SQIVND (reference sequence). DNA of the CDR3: TGTGCCACCCCCCGGGGCTATGGCTACACCTTC. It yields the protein CATPRGYGYTF.

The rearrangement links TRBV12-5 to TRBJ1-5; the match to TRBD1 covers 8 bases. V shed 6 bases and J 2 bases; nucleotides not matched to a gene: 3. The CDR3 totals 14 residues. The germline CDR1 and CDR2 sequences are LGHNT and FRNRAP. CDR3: CASGRGQGNQPQHF. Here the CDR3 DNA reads TGTGCTAGTGGCAGGGGACAGGGCAATCAGCCCCAGCATTTT.

The CDR3 spells CASSLGVMGQASTDTQYF. The DNA for the CDR3 is TGTGCCAGCAGCTTAGGTGTTATGGGTCAGGCCAGCACAGATACGCAGTATTTT. V is TRBV7-3 and J is TRBJ2-3, with D hard to call. This CDR3 has 18 residues. Trimming cost V 2 bases and J 0 bases, with 18 bases left between them. CDR1 is SGHTA and CDR2 is FQGTGA in the germline V gene.

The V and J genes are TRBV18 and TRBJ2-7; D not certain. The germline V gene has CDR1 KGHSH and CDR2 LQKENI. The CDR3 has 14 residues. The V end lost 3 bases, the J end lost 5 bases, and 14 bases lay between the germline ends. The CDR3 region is CASSPSGVENEQYF. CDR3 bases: TGTGCCAGCTCACCCAGTGGAGTTGAAAACGAGCAGTACTTC.

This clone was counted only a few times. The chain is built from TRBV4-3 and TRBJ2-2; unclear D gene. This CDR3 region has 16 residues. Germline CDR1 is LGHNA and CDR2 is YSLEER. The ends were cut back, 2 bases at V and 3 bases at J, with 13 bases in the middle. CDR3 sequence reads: CASSQSAAVDTGELFF. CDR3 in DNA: TGCGCCAGCAGCCAAAGCGCGGCAGTCGACACCGGGGAGCTGTTTTTT.

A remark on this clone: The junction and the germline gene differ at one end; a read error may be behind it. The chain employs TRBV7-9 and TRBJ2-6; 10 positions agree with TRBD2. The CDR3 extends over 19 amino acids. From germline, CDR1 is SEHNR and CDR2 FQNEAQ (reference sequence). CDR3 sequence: CASSPRGASGSSGANVPTF. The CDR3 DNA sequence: TGTGCCAGCAGCCCCCGGGGGGCTAGCGGGAGCTCTGGGGCCAACGTCCCGACTTTC.

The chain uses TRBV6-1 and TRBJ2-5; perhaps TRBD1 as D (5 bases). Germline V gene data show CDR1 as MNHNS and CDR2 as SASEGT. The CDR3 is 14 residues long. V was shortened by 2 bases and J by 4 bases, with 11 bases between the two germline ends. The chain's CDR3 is CASSERSQGETQYF. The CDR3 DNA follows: TGTGCCAGCAGTGAACGTAGCCAGGGAGAGACCCAGTACTTC.

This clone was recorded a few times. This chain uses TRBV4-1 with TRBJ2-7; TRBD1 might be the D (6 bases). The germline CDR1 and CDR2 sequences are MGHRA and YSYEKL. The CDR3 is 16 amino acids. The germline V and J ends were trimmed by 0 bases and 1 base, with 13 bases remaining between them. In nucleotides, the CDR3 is TGCGCCAGCAGCCAAGATCAGGGGACAAGGTCCTACGAGCAGTACTTC. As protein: CASSQDQGTRSYEQYF.

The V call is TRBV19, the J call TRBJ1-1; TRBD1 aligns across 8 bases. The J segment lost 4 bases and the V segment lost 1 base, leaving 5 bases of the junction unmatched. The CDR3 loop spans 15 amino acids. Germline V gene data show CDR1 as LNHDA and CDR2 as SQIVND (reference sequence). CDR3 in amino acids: CASSIAGTGGTEAFF. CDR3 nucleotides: TGTGCCAGTAGTATAGCCGGAACAGGGGGCACTGAAGCTTTCTTT.

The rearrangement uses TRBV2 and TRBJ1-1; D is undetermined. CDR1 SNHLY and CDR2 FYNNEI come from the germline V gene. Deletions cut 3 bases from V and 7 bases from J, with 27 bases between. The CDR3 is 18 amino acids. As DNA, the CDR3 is TGTGCCAGCAGTGATCTGACCGGGCTTCTTCGGGAGGAGAATGAAGCTTTCTTT. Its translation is CASSDLTGLLREENEAFF.

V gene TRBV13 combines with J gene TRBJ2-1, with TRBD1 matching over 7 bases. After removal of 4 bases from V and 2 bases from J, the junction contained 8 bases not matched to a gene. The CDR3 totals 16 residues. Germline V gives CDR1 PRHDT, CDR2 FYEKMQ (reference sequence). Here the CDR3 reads CASSSQGQQPYNEQFF. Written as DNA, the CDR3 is TGTGCCAGCAGCTCCCAGGGACAGCAGCCCTACAATGAGCAGTTCTTC.

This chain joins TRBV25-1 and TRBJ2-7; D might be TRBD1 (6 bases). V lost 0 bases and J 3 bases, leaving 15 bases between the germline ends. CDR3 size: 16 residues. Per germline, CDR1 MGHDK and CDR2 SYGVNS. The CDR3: CASSEYSPGRGYEQYF. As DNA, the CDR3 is TGTGCCAGCAGTGAATATTCCCCCGGCAGGGGCTACGAGCAGTACTTC.